These 30 T cell receptor beta chains originate from one sample sequenced in a study of shared clonotypes between healthy human individuals. Naive CD8 cells lacked CD45RO and underwent positive selection for CCR7, leaving out terminally differentiated effector memory CD45RA+ cells. TCRdb's copy holds only in-frame clones and misses some; the assay was immunoSEQ multiplex PCR. The sample carries fewer than 1 million clones, 96% recorded once. Sequencing was performed on naive CD8+ T cells sorted from blood. Receptors were obtained from a man between 25 and 39 years old in good health.

The genes are TRBV29-1 and TRBJ2-1; TRBD1 is a possible D gene (5 bases). Per the germline V gene, CDR1 is SQVTM and CDR2 is ANQGSEA. V was pared by 6 bases and J by 5 bases, with 14 bases between. The CDR3 spans 13 residues. CDR3 nucleotide sequence: TGCAGCGTCGTTACAGGAGTTAACAATGAGCAGTTCTTC. It translates to CSVVTGVNNEQFF.

This chain links TRBV15 with TRBJ2-2; 8 bases line up with TRBD1. The CDR3 has 15 amino acids. Germline CDR1 reads LNHNV; CDR2 reads YYDKDF (reference sequence). V was pared by 3 bases and J by 7 bases, with 7 bases of the junction left unmatched. The CDR3 DNA follows: TGTGCCACCAGCAGCCGGACAGGGTTGAGCGGGGAGCTGTTTTTT. This encodes CATSSRTGLSGELFF. The full variable domain, its missing parts supplied by reference TRBV15 and TRBJ2-2, is DAMVIQNPRYQVTQFGKPVTLSCSQTLNHNVMYWYQQKSSQAPKLLFHYYDKDFNNEADTPDNFQSRRPNTSFCFLDIRSPGLGDTAMYLCATSSRTGLSGELFFGEGSRLTVL.

The chain couples TRBV13 to TRBJ2-2; D is unresolved. The germline V gene has CDR1 PRHDT and CDR2 FYEKMQ (reference sequence). The CDR3 totals 15 residues. V lost 2 bases, J lost 5 bases, and 12 bases lay in between. CDR3: CASSLRAGWTGELFF. CDR3 DNA sequence: TGTGCCAGCAGCTTAAGGGCAGGCTGGACCGGGGAGCTGTTTTTT.

This clone was seen only once. The chain combines TRBV7-6 with TRBJ1-5; D is unclear. The CDR3 consists of 14 residues. The V end was cut by 2 bases, the J end by 0 bases, with 5 bases between. Germline V gives CDR1 SGHVS, CDR2 FNYEAQ. CDR3 coding DNA: TGTGCCAGCAGCTTATCTCTTAGCAATCAGCCCCAGCATTTT. Protein: CASSLSLSNQPQHF.

The genes are TRBV6-5 and TRBJ1-4; TRBD1 matches at 7 bases. Germline V gene lookup returns CDR1 MNHEY and CDR2 SVGAGI. The CDR3 extends over 16 amino acids. Germline trimming cut 4 bases from V and 7 bases from J; bases unmatched to any gene: 12. CDR3 sequence: CASSWGLGDRAEKLFF. The CDR3 DNA reads as TGTGCCAGCAGTTGGGGCCTGGGAGACAGGGCTGAAAAACTGTTTTTT.

The DNA of the CDR3 is TGTGCCAGCAGTGAGTTGTGGACCTCAACTTACTATGGCTACACCTTC. Protein sequence: CASSELWTSTYYGYTF. The J gene is TRBJ1-2, the V gene TRBV25-1, with no clear D. This CDR3 region has 16 residues. Trimming left V 3 bases short and J 3 bases short, with 17 bases between. Germline CDR1 reads MGHDK; CDR2 reads SYGVNS.

The genes are TRBV5-1 and TRBJ2-1; 11 positions match TRBD2. With 4 bases clipped from V and 6 bases from J, the junction kept 6 bases outside the gene matches. Germline CDR1 SGHRS, CDR2 YFSETQ. The CDR3 covers 15 residues. CDR3 region: CASSPGLAGLNEQFF. The DNA for the CDR3 is TGCGCCAGCAGCCCCGGACTAGCGGGCCTCAATGAGCAGTTCTTC.

The V call is TRBV19, the J call TRBJ2-1, with 8 bases identical to TRBD2. Germline CDR1 is LNHDA and CDR2 is SQIVND (reference sequence). The CDR3 extends over 14 amino acids. With V trimmed by 1 base and J by 6 bases, 2 bases remained unmatched. In nucleotides, the CDR3 is TGTGCCAGTAGTATAGCGGGAGGGGGCAATGAGCAGTTCTTC. Translation gives CASSIAGGGNEQFF.

The V call is TRBV6-1, the J call TRBJ2-7, with D perhaps assigned TRBD1 or TRBD2 (5 bases each). V lost 6 bases to trimming and J lost 4 bases, with 16 bases between them. The length of the CDR3 is 14 residues. Germline CDR1 MNHNS, CDR2 SASEGT. The CDR3 loop reads CASRGLTGRYEQYF. CDR3 DNA sequence: TGTGCCAGCAGGGGATTGACGGGACGGTACGAGCAGTACTTC.

The rearrangement joins TRBV5-1 to TRBJ2-1; 8 bases fit TRBD2. The germline CDR1 and CDR2 sequences are SGHRS and YFSETQ. V shed 6 bases, J shed 6 bases, and the junction held 8 bases outside the gene matches. The CDR3 sequence is 14 residues long. CDR3 protein: CASTGLALANEQFF. The CDR3 DNA reads TGCGCCAGCACCGGACTAGCCCTTGCCAATGAGCAGTTCTTC.

The genes are TRBV7-9 and TRBJ2-7, with D perhaps assigned TRBD1 or TRBD2 (6 bases each). From germline, CDR1 is SEHNR and CDR2 FQNEAQ (reference sequence). V lost 5 bases and J lost 5, with 16 bases in between. This CDR3 has 14 amino acids. CDR3 sequence: CASSARGGQDEQYF. CDR3 bases: TGTGCCAGCAGCGCCCGTGGGGGGCAAGACGAGCAGTACTTC.

Only one count was recorded for this clone. The V gene is TRBV29-1, the J gene TRBJ2-1; 7 bases are shared with TRBD2. The trim removed 7 bases at V and 7 bases at J, leaving 13 bases unmatched. This CDR3 spans 14 amino acids. Germline-derived CDR1 and CDR2 are SQVTM and ANQGSEA. DNA of the CDR3: TGCAGCGGGGCGGGAGCGGGAAACGGGAATGAGCAGTTCTTC. Translated, it gives CSGAGAGNGNEQFF.

The chain has TRBV7-6 and TRBJ2-2, with 7 bases lining up with TRBD2. The CDR3 length is 16 residues. Germline V CDR1 and CDR2: SGHVS, FNYEAQ. V was pared by 1 base and J by 2 bases, with 4 bases of the junction left unmatched. Here the CDR3 reads CASSLETSSNTGELFF. The DNA of the CDR3 is TGTGCCAGCAGCTTAGAGACTAGCTCAAACACCGGGGAGCTGTTTTTT.

The rearrangement uses TRBV7-9 and TRBJ2-1, with D uncertain. Germline-derived CDR1 and CDR2 are SEHNR and FQNEAQ (reference sequence). This CDR3 comprises 11 residues. V was shortened by 5 bases and J by 8 bases, with 7 bases between the two germline ends. The CDR3 DNA reads TGTGCCAGCAGCCCTCCGGATGAGCAGTTCTTC. It is translated as CASSPPDEQFF.

This clone has a single count. V gene TRBV25-1 combines with J gene TRBJ2-3; 9 bases align to TRBD1. The CDR3 runs to 15 residues. CDR1 is MGHDK and CDR2 is SYGVNS in the germline V gene. V dropped 3 bases and J dropped 3; count of bases not matched to a gene: 4. The CDR3 protein is CASSDVGTGTDTQYF. In DNA form, the CDR3 reads TGTGCCAGCAGTGATGTGGGGACAGGGACAGATACGCAGTATTTT.

The chain couples TRBV4-1 to TRBJ2-7; tentative D call: TRBD1 (5 bases). With 1 base removed from V and 7 bases from J, the gap between germline ends came to 14 bases. Per the germline V gene, CDR1 is MGHRA and CDR2 is YSYEKL. CDR3 length equals 14 residues. In nucleotides, the CDR3 is TGCGCCAGCAGCCAAGTATTGGCAGGGTTGGAGCAGTACTTC. Translating gives CASSQVLAGLEQYF.

The chain uses TRBV6-1 and TRBJ2-3; 7 nucleotides align to TRBD2. J gave up 0 bases and V 4 bases, and 13 bases lay outside the gene matches. Germline CDR1 is MNHNS and CDR2 is SASEGT. The CDR3 sequence is 18 residues long. The CDR3 here is CASSGPASSGPSTDTQYF. The CDR3 DNA reads as TGTGCCAGCAGTGGACCGGCGTCTAGCGGTCCGAGCACAGATACGCAGTATTTT.

This chain uses TRBV27 with TRBJ2-7, with 12 bases aligning to TRBD2. This CDR3 is built from 15 residues. Looked up from germline, CDR1 is MNHEY and CDR2 is SMNVEV (reference sequence). V was pared by 0 bases and J by 4 bases, with 1 base of the junction left unmatched. The chain's CDR3 is CASSLSTSGGYEQYF. The CDR3 bases are TGTGCCAGCAGTTTATCGACTAGCGGGGGTTACGAGCAGTACTTC.

The V gene is TRBV29-1, the J gene TRBJ2-2, with 7 bases fitting TRBD2. CDR1 is SQVTM and CDR2 is ANQGSEA in the germline V gene. The J segment lost 0 bases and the V segment lost 6 bases, leaving 4 bases of the junction unmatched. This CDR3 spans 14 amino acids. The CDR3 sequence: CSVFGTTNTGELFF. The CDR3 DNA follows: TGCAGCGTGTTCGGGACTACGAACACCGGGGAGCTGTTTTTT.

The chain couples TRBV5-6 to TRBJ2-7, with 7 bases lining up with TRBD1. V gave up 0 bases and J gave up 0 bases; unmatched junction bases: 3. Germline CDR1 and CDR2: SGHDT and YYEEEE. CDR3 length: 15 residues. In DNA form, the CDR3 reads TGTGCCAGCAGCTTGGTGGGACAGCTCTCCTACGAGCAGTACTTC. This encodes CASSLVGQLSYEQYF.

For this clone: The same CDR3 can be traced to other DNA sequences in this sample. The chain employs TRBV9 and TRBJ2-1; no firm D call. Germline CDR1 SGDLS, CDR2 YYNGEE. V was trimmed by 3 bases and J by 5 bases, leaving 3 bases between them. CDR3 length: 11 amino acids. Here the CDR3 DNA reads TGTGCCAGCAGCGCAAACAATGAGCAGTTCTTC. It encodes CASSANNEQFF.

The CDR3 region is CSARVTYEQYF. In nucleotides, the CDR3 is TGCAGTGCTAGAGTGACCTACGAGCAGTACTTC. The chain employs TRBV20-1 and TRBJ2-7; D unclear. Trimming took off 1 base at V and 2 bases at J, with 3 bases between the two ends. CDR1 DFQATT and CDR2 SNEGSKA come from the germline V gene (reference sequence). There are 11 residues in the CDR3.

The chain couples TRBV6-6 to TRBJ1-5; D gene ambiguous. The CDR3 runs to 14 residues. The ends were cut back, 5 bases at V and 0 bases at J, with 8 bases in the middle. Per germline, CDR1 MNHNY and CDR2 SVGAGI (reference sequence). The chain's CDR3 is CASSDQSSNQPQHF. CDR3 bases: TGTGCCAGCAGTGATCAGTCTAGCAATCAGCCCCAGCATTTT.

To note about this clone: The same CDR3 can be traced to other DNA sequences in this sample. The chain combines TRBV7-9 with TRBJ1-1, with D possibly TRBD1 on 6 matching bases. This CDR3 is built from 12 residues. Trimming cost V 3 bases and J 8 bases, with 10 bases left between them. Per germline, CDR1 SEHNR and CDR2 FQNEAQ (reference sequence). The CDR3 here is CASSLGRGEAFF. CDR3 bases: TGTGCCAGCAGCTTGGGCAGGGGCGAAGCTTTCTTT.

The chain is built from TRBV6-1 and TRBJ2-1; D is possibly TRBD1 (6 bases). The CDR3 has 15 amino acids. Trimming removed 4 bases from V and 8 bases from J, with 18 bases in between. Per the germline V gene, CDR1 is MNHNS and CDR2 is SASEGT. The CDR3 here is CASSADRRPSHEQFF. As DNA, the CDR3 is TGTGCCAGCAGTGCCGACAGGAGACCCTCCCATGAGCAGTTCTTC.

A few counts support this clone. The J gene is TRBJ2-3, the V gene TRBV28; D is perhaps TRBD2 (5 bases). Trimming shortened V by 10 bases and J by 7 bases, and 18 bases separated the two germline ends. The CDR3 spans 13 residues. Germline lookup yields CDR1 MDHEN and CDR2 SYDVKM. CDR3 in DNA: TGTGCCATCTCCGGGGAACTATCCAATACGCAGTATTTT. This translates into CAISGELSNTQYF.

The chain carries TRBV2 and TRBJ2-7; D tentatively reads TRBD1 or TRBD2 (7 bases each). The CDR3 is 16 amino acids. In germline, CDR1 is SNHLY, CDR2 FYNNEI. The V and J ends lost 5 bases and 4 bases respectively, with 21 bases between them. This CDR3 is CASSSKGGGRGYEQYF. The CDR3 DNA reads TGTGCCAGCAGTTCTAAAGGGGGCGGGAGAGGGTACGAGCAGTACTTC. The full variable domain, in which reference TRBV2 and TRBJ2-7 provide the parts outside the CDR3, is EPEVTQTPSHQVTQMGQEVILRCVPISNHLYFYWYRQILGQKVEFLVSFYNNEISEKSEIFDDQFSVERPDGSNFTLKIRSTKLEDSAMYFCASSSKGGGRGYEQYFGPGTRLTVT.

V usage is TRBV11-2 and J usage is TRBJ2-5; 12 bases agree with TRBD1. The CDR3 has 18 amino acids. Germline V gene sequence: CDR1 SGHAT, CDR2 FQNNGV. After removal of 1 base from V and 5 bases from J, the junction contained 11 bases not matched to a gene. CDR3 sequence (DNA): TGTGCCAGCAGCTTAGTCCCGGGACAGGGGGCCTGGGGGGAGACCCAGTACTTC. Translating it yields CASSLVPGQGAWGETQYF. Combining the CDR3 with reference TRBV11-2 and TRBJ2-5 gives the whole variable domain EAGVAQSPRYKIIEKRQSVAFWCNPISGHATLYWYQQILGQGPKLLIQFQNNGVVDDSQLPKDRFSAERLKGVDSTLKIQPAKLEDSAVYLCASSLVPGQGAWGETQYFGPGTRLLVL.

This chain links TRBV27 with TRBJ2-5; D unresolved. Trimming removed 5 bases at V and 2 bases at J, with 6 bases between. Looked up from germline, CDR1 is MNHEY and CDR2 is SMNVEV (reference sequence). The CDR3 loop spans 12 amino acids. The CDR3 nucleotides are TGTGCCAGCAGTAACAGTCAAGAGACCCAGTACTTC. As protein: CASSNSQETQYF.

The rearrangement links TRBV27 to TRBJ2-1; TRBD1 might be the D (6 bases). The V and J ends lost 2 bases and 1 base respectively, with 9 bases between them. The CDR3 extends over 15 amino acids. Germline assignment: CDR1 MNHEY and CDR2 SMNVEV (reference sequence). Here the CDR3 DNA reads TGTGCCAGCAGTTTAGTACAGGGATCCTACAATGAGCAGTTCTTC. Its protein product is CASSLVQGSYNEQFF.